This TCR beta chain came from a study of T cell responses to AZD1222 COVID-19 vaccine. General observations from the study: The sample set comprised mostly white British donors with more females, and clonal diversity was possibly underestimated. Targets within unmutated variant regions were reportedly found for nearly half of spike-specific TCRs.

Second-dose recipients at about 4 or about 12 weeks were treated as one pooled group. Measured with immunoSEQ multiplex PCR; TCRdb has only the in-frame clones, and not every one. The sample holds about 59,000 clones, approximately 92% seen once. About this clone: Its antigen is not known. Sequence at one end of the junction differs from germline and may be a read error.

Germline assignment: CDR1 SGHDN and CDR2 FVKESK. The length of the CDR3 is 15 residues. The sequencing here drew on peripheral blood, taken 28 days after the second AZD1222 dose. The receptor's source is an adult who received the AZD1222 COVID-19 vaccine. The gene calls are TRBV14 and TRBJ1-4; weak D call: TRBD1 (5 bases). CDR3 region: CASSQDGAGIEQLFF. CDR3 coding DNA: TGTGCCAGCAGCCAAGATGGGGCAGGGATTGAACAACTGTTTTTT.